This TCR beta chain was found in a study of cytotoxic CD8 clonotypes in ibrutinib-treated CLL. The overall study: The patients comprised roughly 10 relapsed/refractory and roughly 15 treatment-naive cases, around 18 IGHV unmutated. After median roughly 68 months, roughly 14 stayed in remission, some 12 progressed; responses around 25 partial, 2 complete. The taking of response samples occurred after a median roughly 11 months of treatment, with a range of 6 to 36.

This CDR3 has 14 residues. The germline gives CDR1 MDHEN, CDR2 SYDVKM. V dropped 5 bases and J dropped 3 bases, with 14 bases sitting between them. Findings and caveats of the study: Starting clonality was above that of age-matched healthy donors and tracked circulating CD8+ T-cell counts.

Only one count was recorded for this clone. Its antigen is undetermined. The data were produced by immunoSEQ multiplex PCR, yet TCRdb's version contains in-frame clones alone and is incomplete. In the table there are roughly 70,000 clones, 75% to 95% of which are singletons. This sample comprised PBMCs, obtained after 12 months of ibrutinib treatment. The receptor comes from a human donor with chronic lymphocytic leukemia. The rearrangement joins TRBV28 to TRBJ2-7, with D maybe TRBD2 (6 bases). The CDR3, as DNA: TGTGCCAGCAGTGCGACTCGGGGGATCTACGAGCAGTACTTC. It specifies CASSATRGIYEQYF.